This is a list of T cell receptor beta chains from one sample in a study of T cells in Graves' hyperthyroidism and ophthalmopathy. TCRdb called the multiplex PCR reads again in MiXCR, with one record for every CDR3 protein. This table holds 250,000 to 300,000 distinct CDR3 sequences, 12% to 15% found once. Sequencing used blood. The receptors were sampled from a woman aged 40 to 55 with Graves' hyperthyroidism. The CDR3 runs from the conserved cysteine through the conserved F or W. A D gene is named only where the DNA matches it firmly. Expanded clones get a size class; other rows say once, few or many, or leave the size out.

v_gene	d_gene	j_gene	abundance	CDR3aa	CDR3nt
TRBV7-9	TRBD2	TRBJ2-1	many	CASSLAPGLASRLGNEQFF	TGTGCCAGCAGCTTAGCTCCGGGACTAGCGTCTCGGCTGGGGAATGAGCAGTTCTTC
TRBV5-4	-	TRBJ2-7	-	CASSPGGGRGEQYF	TGTGCCAGCAGCCCGGGGGGCGGCCGCGGCGAGCAGTACTTC
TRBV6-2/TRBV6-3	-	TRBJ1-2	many	CASTASNRDGYTF	TGTGCCAGCACCGCCTCAAACAGGGACGGCTACACCTTC
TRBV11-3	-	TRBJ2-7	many	CASSRRAGADYEQYF	TGTGCCAGCAGCCGGCGGGCAGGGGCCGACTACGAGCAGTACTTC
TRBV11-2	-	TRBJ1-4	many	CASSPTSGLRNEKLFF	TGTGCCAGCAGCCCTACTTCAGGGCTACGTAATGAAAAACTGTTTTTT
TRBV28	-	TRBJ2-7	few	CAILDGAYEQYF	TGTGCCATTTTGGACGGCGCCTACGAGCAGTACTTC
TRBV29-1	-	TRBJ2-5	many	CSVFSAEVETQYF	TGCAGCGTTTTCTCAGCGGAGGTGGAGACCCAGTACTTC
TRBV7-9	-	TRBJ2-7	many	CATELPNTGYEQYF	TGTGCCACCGAACTCCCTAACACGGGCTACGAGCAGTACTTC
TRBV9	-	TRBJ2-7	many	CASSVEPGAYEQYF	TGTGCCAGCAGCGTAGAACCAGGGGCCTACGAGCAGTACTTC
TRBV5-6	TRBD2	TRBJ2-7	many	CASKTGLGAYEQYF	TGTGCCAGCAAAACGGGACTAGGCGCCTACGAGCAGTACTTC
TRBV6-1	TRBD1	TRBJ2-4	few	CASSRQGENIQYF	TGTGCCAGCAGTCGACAGGGGGAAAACATTCAGTACTTC
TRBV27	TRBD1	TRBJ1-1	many	CASRRQGWGTEAFF	TGTGCCAGCAGGAGACAGGGCTGGGGAACTGAAGCTTTCTTT
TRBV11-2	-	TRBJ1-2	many	CASSLDARTANYGYTF	TGTGCCAGCAGCTTAGATGCCCGGACAGCTAACTATGGCTACACCTTC
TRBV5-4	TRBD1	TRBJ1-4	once	CASSTRQGGNEKLFF	TGTGCCAGCAGCACTCGACAGGGCGGTAATGAAAAACTGTTTTTT
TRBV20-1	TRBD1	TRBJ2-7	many	CSAMDRGRNEQYF	TGCAGTGCCATGGACAGGGGGAGAAACGAGCAGTACTTC
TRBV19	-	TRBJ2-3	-	CASTQDASTDTQYF	TGTGCCAGTACCCAGGATGCTAGCACAGATACGCAGTATTTT
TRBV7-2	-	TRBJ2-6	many	CASSVGWGANVLTF	TGTGCCAGCAGCGTCGGATGGGGGGCCAACGTCCTGACTTTC
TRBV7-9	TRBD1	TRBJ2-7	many	CASSFLKGQGRSYEQYF	TGTGCCAGCAGCTTTCTAAAAGGACAGGGACGATCCTACGAGCAGTACTTC
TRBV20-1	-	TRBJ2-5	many	CSARTDRETQYF	TGCAGTGCTAGAACTGATAGAGAGACCCAGTACTTC
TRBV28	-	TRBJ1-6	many	CASQESAYNSPLHF	TGTGCCAGCCAAGAATCCGCCTATAATTCACCCCTCCACTTT
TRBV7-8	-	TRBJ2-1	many	CASEAPNSYNEQFF	TGTGCCAGCGAGGCCCCGAACTCCTACAATGAGCAGTTCTTC
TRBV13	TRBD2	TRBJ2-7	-	CASSLEGDSGRPTYEQYF	TGTGCCAGCAGCCTTGAAGGCGATAGCGGGAGGCCTACCTACGAGCAGTACTTC
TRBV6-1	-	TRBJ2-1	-	CASSGTLVGQFF	TGTGCCAGCAGTGGGACCCTCGTCGGGCAGTTCTTC
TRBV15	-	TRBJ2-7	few	CATSRGPRWQSYEQYF	TGTGCCACCAGCAGAGGTCCCAGGTGGCAGTCCTACGAGCAGTACTTC
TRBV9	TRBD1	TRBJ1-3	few	CASSVAAGTGPGNTIYF	TGTGCCAGCAGCGTAGCCGCGGGGACAGGGCCTGGAAACACCATATATTTT
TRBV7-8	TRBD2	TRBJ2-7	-	CASSLPSTSGSLYEQYF	TGTGCCAGCAGCTTACCCTCCACTAGCGGGAGCCTCTACGAGCAGTACTTC
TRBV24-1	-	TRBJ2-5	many	CATRGHVGAETQYF	TGTGCCACCAGGGGACACGTGGGGGCAGAGACCCAGTACTTC
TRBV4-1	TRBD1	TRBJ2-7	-	CASSQRGTGSYEQYF	TGCGCCAGCAGCCAACGCGGGACAGGGTCCTACGAGCAGTACTTC
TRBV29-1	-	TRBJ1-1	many	CSVEGRQAPYTEAFF	TGCAGCGTTGAAGGCCGGCAGGCCCCATACACTGAAGCTTTCTTT
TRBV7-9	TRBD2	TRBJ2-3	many	CASSPIAGDTQYF	TGTGCCAGCAGCCCTATAGCGGGAGATACGCAGTATTTT
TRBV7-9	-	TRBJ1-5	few	CASTRDGTQPQHF	TGTGCCAGCACCAGGGACGGCACTCAGCCCCAGCATTTT
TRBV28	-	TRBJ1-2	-	CASTPGRLGPNYGYTF	TGTGCCAGCACACCGGGACGGCTTGGCCCTAACTATGGCTACACCTTC
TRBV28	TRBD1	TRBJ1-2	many	CASSFLPDRERHGYTF	TGTGCCAGCAGTTTCTTACCGGACAGGGAGAGACATGGCTACACCTTC
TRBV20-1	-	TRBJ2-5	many	CSARARASETQYF	TGCAGTGCTAGAGCCCGCGCTAGCGAGACCCAGTACTTC
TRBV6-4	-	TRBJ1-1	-	CASSDGWGTEAFF	TGTGCCAGCAGTGACGGGTGGGGCACTGAAGCTTTCTTT
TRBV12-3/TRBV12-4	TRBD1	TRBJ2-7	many	CASSFGTGKYYEQYF	TGTGCCAGCAGTTTTGGGACAGGAAAATACTACGAGCAGTACTTC
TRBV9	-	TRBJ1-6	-	CASSPRALWNSPLHF	TGTGCCAGCAGCCCCCGGGCTTTGTGGAATTCACCCCTCCACTTT
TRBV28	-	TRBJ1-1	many	CASSLVRGGTEAFF	TGTGCCAGCAGTTTGGTCAGGGGTGGGACTGAAGCTTTCTTT
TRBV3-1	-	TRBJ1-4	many	CASSQGNPSNEKLFF	TGTGCCAGCAGCCAAGGGAACCCTTCTAATGAAAAACTGTTTTTT
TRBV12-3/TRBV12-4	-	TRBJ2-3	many	CASSTWRTQYF	TGTGCCAGCAGTACCTGGCGGACGCAGTATTTT
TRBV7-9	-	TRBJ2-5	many	CASSLRQGSQETQYF	TGTGCCAGCAGCTTGAGGCAGGGGAGTCAAGAGACCCAGTACTTC
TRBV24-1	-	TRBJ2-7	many	CATSDPRVTGYEQYF	TGTGCCACCAGTGATCCCCGTGTAACGGGCTACGAGCAGTACTTC
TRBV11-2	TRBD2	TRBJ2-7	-	CASSLLTSGRVDEQYF	TGTGCCAGCAGCTTATTGACTAGCGGGAGGGTCGACGAGCAGTACTTC
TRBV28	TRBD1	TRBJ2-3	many	CASRITGEGTDTQYF	TGTGCCAGCAGAATTACAGGGGAAGGCACAGATACGCAGTATTTT
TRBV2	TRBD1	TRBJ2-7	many	CASRGQDAGSEQYF	TGTGCCAGCAGGGGACAGGACGCAGGTAGCGAGCAGTACTTC
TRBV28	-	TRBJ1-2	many	CASYTENYGYTF	TGTGCCAGCTACACGGAAAACTATGGCTACACCTTC
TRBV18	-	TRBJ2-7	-	CASSPPGQGGTYEQYF	TGTGCCAGCTCACCACCCGGACAGGGAGGGACCTACGAGCAGTACTTC